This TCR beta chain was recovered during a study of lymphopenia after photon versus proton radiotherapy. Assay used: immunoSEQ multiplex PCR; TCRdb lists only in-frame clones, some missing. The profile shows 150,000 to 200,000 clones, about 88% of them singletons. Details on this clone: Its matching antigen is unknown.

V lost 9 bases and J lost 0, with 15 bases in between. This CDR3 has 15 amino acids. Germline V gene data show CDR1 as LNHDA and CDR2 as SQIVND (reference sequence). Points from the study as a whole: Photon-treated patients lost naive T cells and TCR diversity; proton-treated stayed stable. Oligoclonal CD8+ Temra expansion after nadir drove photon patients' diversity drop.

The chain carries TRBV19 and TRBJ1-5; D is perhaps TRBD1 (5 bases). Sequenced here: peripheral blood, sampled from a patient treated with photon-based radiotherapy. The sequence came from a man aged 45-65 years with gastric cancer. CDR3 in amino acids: CASQRGDYSNQPQHF. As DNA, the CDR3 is TGTGCCAGCCAACGGGGGGACTATAGCAATCAGCCCCAGCATTTT.